The text below deals with one T cell receptor (beta chain). Resolution of symptoms, clearance, or two negative PCRs was present in recovered Cohort 3 donors. The sample originates from a study of blood T cell repertoires in COVID-19. Looking at the study overall: The origin of the acute and convalescent COVID-19 samples was the United States, Italy and Spain. Sources were T cells, B-cell-depleted T cells, or PBMCs; the material itself was cDNA or gDNA.

TCRdb's table, derived via immunoSEQ multiplex PCR, lists solely in-frame clones and lacks some. The table shows approximately 170,000 clones, with 70% to 90% occurring only once. V lost 4 bases, J lost 4 bases, and 9 bases lay in between. The CDR3 contains 12 residues. The germline CDR1 and CDR2 sequences are SGHNT and YYREEE (reference sequence). Material: PBMCs or T cells enriched from blood (not recorded which). The V gene is TRBV5-4, the J gene TRBJ2-7, with a tentative D call TRBD1 (6 bases). This clonotype originated in a man aged 35 to 55 who had recovered from COVID-19. The CDR3 DNA reads TGTGCCAGCAGCACAACAGGGTACGAGCAGTACTTC. Translation gives CASSTTGYEQYF. Complete variable domain (other parts from reference TRBV5-4 and TRBJ2-7): ETGVTQSPTHLIKTRGQQVTLRCSSQSGHNTVSWYQQALGQGPQFIFQYYREEENGRGNFPPRFSGLQFPNYSSELNVNALELDDSALYLCASSTTGYEQYFGPGTRLTVT.